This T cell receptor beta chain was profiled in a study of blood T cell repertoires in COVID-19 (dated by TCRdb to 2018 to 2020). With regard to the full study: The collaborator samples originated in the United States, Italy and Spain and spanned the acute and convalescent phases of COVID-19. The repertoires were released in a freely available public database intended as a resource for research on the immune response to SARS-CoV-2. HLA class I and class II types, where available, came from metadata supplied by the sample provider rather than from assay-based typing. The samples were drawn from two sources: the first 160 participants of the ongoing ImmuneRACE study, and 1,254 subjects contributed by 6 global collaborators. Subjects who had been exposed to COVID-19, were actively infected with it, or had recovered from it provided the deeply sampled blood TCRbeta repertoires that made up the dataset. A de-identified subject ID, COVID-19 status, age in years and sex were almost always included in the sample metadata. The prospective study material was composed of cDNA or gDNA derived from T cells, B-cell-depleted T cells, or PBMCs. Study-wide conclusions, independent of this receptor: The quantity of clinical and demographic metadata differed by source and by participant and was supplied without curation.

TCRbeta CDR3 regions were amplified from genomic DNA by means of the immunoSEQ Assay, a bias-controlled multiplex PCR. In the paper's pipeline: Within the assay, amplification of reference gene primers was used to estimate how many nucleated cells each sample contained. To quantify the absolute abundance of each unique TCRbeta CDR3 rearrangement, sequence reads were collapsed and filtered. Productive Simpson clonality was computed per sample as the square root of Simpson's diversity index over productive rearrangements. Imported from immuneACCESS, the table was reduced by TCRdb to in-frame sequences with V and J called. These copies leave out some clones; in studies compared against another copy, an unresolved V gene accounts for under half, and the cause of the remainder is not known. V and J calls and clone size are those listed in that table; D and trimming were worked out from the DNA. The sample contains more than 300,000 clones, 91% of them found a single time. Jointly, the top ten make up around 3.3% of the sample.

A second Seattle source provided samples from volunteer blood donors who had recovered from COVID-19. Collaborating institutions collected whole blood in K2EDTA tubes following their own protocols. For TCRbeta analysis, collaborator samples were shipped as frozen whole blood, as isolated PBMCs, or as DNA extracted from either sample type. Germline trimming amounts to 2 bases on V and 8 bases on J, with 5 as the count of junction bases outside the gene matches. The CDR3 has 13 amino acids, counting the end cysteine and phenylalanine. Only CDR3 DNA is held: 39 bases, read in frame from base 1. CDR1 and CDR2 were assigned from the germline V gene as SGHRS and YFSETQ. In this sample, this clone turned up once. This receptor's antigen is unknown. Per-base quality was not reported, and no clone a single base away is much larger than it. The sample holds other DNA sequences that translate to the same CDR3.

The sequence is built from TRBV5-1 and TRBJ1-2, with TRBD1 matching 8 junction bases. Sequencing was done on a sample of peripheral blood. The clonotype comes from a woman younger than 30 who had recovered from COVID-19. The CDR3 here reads CASSLGQGGGYTF. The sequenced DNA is TGCGCCAGCAGCTTAGGACAGGGAGGCGGCTACACCTTC.